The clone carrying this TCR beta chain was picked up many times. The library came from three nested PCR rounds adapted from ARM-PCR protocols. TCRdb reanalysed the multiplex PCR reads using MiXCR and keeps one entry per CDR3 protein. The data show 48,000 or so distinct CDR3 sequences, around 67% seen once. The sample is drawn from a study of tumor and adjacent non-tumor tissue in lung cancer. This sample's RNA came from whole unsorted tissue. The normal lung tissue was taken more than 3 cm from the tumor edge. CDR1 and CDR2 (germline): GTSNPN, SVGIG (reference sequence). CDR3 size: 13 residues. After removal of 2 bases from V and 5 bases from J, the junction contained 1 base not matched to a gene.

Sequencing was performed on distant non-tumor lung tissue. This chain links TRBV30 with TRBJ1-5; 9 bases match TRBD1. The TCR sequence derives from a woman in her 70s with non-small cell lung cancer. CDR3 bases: TGTGCCTGGAGTACAGGGGGCGATCAGCCCCAGCATTTT. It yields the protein CAWSTGGDQPQHF.